Following are 5 T cell receptor beta chains from one sample sequenced in a study of OX40 agonist ivuxolimab in advanced cancers. The repertoire was sequenced with immunoSEQ multiplex PCR; TCRdb's copy has only in-frame clones and lacks some. The sample includes around 30,000 clones, roughly 91% of them seen just once. The sample in question was CD4+ or CD8+ T cells sorted from blood, obtained in a trial of the OX40 agonist ivuxolimab. Every receptor here comes from an adult with an advanced solid tumor such as melanoma, head and neck, liver or kidney cancer.

The rearrangement joins TRBV7-2 to TRBJ2-6; TRBD1 matches at 11 bases. Germline V gene data show CDR1 as SGHTA and CDR2 as FQGNSA. The CDR3 consists of 19 residues. J lost 0 bases, V lost 0 bases, and 4 bases had no gene match. The CDR3 protein is CASSLAWDRGGSGANVLTF. CDR3 bases: TGTGCCAGCAGCTTAGCGTGGGACAGGGGGGGCTCTGGGGCCAACGTCCTGACTTTC. Full variable domain (remainder filled in from reference TRBV7-2 and TRBJ2-6): GAGVSQSPSNKVTEKGKDVELRCDPISGHTALYWYRQSLGQGLEFLIYFQGNSAPDKSGLPSDRFSAERTGGSVSTLTIQRTQQEDSAVYLCASSLAWDRGGSGANVLTFGAGSRLTVL.

The rearrangement joins TRBV19 to TRBJ2-1, with 8 positions matching TRBD2. This CDR3 has 17 amino acids. V dropped 3 bases and J dropped 7; count of bases not matched to a gene: 14. Per the germline V gene, CDR1 is LNHDA and CDR2 is SQIVND (reference sequence). The CDR3 DNA follows: TGTGCCAGTAGTATTGTTGGCGGGGGGCTTGGAAGGAATGAGCAGTTCTTC. Residues: CASSIVGGGLGRNEQFF.

J is TRBJ2-1 and V is TRBV6-5; D possibly corresponds to TRBD1 (6 bases). Per germline, CDR1 MNHEY and CDR2 SVGAGI. Trimming removed 5 bases from V and 4 bases from J, with 12 bases in between. This CDR3 has 14 amino acids. The CDR3 DNA reads TGTGCCAGCAGTCCCTCGGACAGTTACAATGAGCAGTTCTTC. Translated: CASSPSDSYNEQFF.

This clone was counted a single time. The rearrangement uses TRBV6-1 and TRBJ1-1, with D possibly matching TRBD1 (5 bases). The CDR3 loop spans 14 amino acids. The V gene lost 1 base and the J gene lost 5 bases, with 11 bases spanning the gap. Looked up from germline, CDR1 is MNHNS and CDR2 is SASEGT. The chain's CDR3 is CASSEDGRETEAFF. The DNA of the CDR3 is TGTGCCAGCAGTGAAGATGGCAGGGAGACTGAAGCTTTCTTT.

The chain carries TRBV7-9 and TRBJ1-2; 10 bases align to TRBD1. The V gene's germline CDR1 is SEHNR and CDR2 FQNEAQ (reference sequence). The junction had 10 bases not matched to a gene; V was cut back by 1 base and J by 8 bases. The CDR3 totals 16 residues. CDR3 nucleotides: TGTGCCAGCAGCTTAGGAGGGACAGGGGTCTTCGGGGGCTACACCTTC. Its translation: CASSLGGTGVFGGYTF.